This T cell receptor (beta chain) was observed in a study of T-cell reconstitution after alpha-beta-depleted transplantation in children. This CDR3 spans 18 amino acids. Germline CDR1 and CDR2: SGDLS and YYNGEE. Germline trimming cut 0 bases from V and 6 bases from J; bases unmatched to any gene: 16. Construction of the TCRbeta library involved unique molecular identifiers. TCRdb recomputed calls from the PCR reads with MiXCR, one row per CDR3 protein. The sample yields hundreds of thousands of distinct CDR3 sequences, over 10% seen once. Sequenced here: PBMCs, mostly from graft donor cells, sampled 360 days after TCRalphabeta/CD19-depleted stem cell transplant. The chain joins TRBV9 to TRBJ2-3, with TRBD1 identical over 7 bases. The sequence came from a male patient between 5 and 17 years old who had a stem cell transplant for acute myeloid leukemia, so the T cells may come from the graft donor. The CDR3 DNA is TGTGCCAGCAGCGTAGAGCTTCGCCGGGACAGAGGATATGATACGCAGTATTTT. Its protein product is CASSVELRRDRGYDTQYF. Supplemented by reference TRBV9 and TRBJ2-3, the full variable domain reads DSGVTQTPKHLITATGQRVTLRCSPRSGDLSVYWYQQSLDQGLQFLIQYYNGEERAKGNILERFSAQQFPDLHSELNLSSLELGDSALYFCASSVELRRDRGYDTQYFGPGTRLTVL.